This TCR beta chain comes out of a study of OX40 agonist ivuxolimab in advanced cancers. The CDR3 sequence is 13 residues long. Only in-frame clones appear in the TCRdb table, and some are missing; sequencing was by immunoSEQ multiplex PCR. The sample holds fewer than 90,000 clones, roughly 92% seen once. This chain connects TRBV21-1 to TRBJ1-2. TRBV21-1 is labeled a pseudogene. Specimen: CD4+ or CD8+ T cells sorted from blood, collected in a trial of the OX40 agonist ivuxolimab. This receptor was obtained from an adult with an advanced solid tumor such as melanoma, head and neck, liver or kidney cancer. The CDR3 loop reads CASSRGEGYGYTF. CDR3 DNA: TGTGCCAGCAGCAGGGGGGAAGGCTATGGCTACACCTTC.